The 4 T cell receptor beta chains below were found in one sample sequenced in a study of T cells in Graves' hyperthyroidism and ophthalmopathy. RNA transcripts served as the template for amplifying TCR beta CDR3 regions. TCR CDR3 underwent first-round RT-PCR with the HTBI primer set. TCRdb independently ran MiXCR on the multiplex PCR reads; one entry per CDR3 protein. The data show 690,000 or so distinct CDR3 sequences, with over 15% seen just once and 16% held by the top ten. The specimen was blood. These receptors came from a woman aged 45-65 years with Graves' hyperthyroidism that later progressed to Graves' ophthalmopathy.

The chain uses TRBV6-1 and TRBJ1-2, with D tentatively TRBD1 (5 bases). The CDR3 has 13 residues. Germline CDR1 MNHNS, CDR2 SASEGT. V was shortened by 2 bases and J by 4 bases, with 8 bases between the two germline ends. CDR3 DNA: TGTGCCAGCAGTGAATCAGGGATCTATGGCTACACCTTC. Protein sequence: CASSESGIYGYTF.

This clonotype was seen at least ten times. The V gene is TRBV3-1, the J gene TRBJ1-6; D possibly corresponds to TRBD1 (6 bases). V dropped 6 bases and J dropped 7 bases, with 16 bases sitting between them. The CDR3 totals 15 residues. From germline, CDR1 is LGHDT and CDR2 YNNKEL (reference sequence). The chain's CDR3 is CASRPRGVGNSPLHF. The CDR3 nucleotides read TGTGCCAGCAGGCCCAGGGGAGTGGGGAATTCACCCCTCCACTTT.

Only a few counts were recorded for this clonotype. The chain couples TRBV7-8 to TRBJ1-2; D ambiguous. CDR3 length: 14 amino acids. V was pared by 0 bases and J by 4 bases, with 9 bases between. From germline, CDR1 is SGHVS and CDR2 FQNEAQ. CDR3 sequence reads: CASSLAPQSYGYTF. CDR3 DNA sequence: TGTGCCAGCAGCTTAGCCCCCCAATCCTATGGCTACACCTTC.

This clonotype was detected ten times or more. This chain uses TRBV20-1 with TRBJ2-7; weak D call: TRBD2 (5 bases). With 4 bases removed from V and 3 bases from J, the gap between germline ends came to 10 bases. The CDR3 spans 12 residues. Germline values: CDR1 DFQATT, CDR2 SNEGSKA (reference sequence). In nucleotides, the CDR3 is TGCAGTGCTATACGGGGAGTCTACGAGCAGTACTTC. It yields the protein CSAIRGVYEQYF.